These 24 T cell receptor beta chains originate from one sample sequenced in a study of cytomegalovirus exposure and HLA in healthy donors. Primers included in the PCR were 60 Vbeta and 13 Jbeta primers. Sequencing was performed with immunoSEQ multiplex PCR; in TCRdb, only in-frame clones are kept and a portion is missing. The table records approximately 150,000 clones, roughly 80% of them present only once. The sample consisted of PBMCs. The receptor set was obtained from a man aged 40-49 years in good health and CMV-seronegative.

The CDR3 here is CASSLGSGGASTDTQYF. The CDR3 bases are TGTGCCAGCAGCCTTGGTAGCGGGGGGGCCAGCACAGATACGCAGTATTTT. V gene TRBV11-3 combines with J gene TRBJ2-3, with 11 bases fitting TRBD2. CDR1 is SGHNT, CDR2 YENEEA, per germline. V trimming: 5 bases; J trimming: 0 bases; junction bases outside the gene matches: 7. The CDR3 sequence is 17 residues long.

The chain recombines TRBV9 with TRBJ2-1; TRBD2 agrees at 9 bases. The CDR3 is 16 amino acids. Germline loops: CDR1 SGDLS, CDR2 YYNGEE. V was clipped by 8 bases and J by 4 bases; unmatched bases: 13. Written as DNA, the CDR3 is TGTGCCAGTAGCCTAGGTGCGGGGGGGATATACAATGAGCAGTTCTTC. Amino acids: CASSLGAGGIYNEQFF.

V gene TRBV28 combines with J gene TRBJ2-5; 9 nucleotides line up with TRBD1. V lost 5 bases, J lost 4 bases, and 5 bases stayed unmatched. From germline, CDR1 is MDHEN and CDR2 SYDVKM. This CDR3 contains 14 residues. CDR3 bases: TGTGCCAGCAGTCGTAACAGGGGGCGAGAGACCCAGTACTTC. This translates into CASSRNRGRETQYF.

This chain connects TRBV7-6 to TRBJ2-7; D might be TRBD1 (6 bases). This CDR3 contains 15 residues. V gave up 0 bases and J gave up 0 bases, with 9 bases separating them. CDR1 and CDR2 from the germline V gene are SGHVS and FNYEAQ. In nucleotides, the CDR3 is TGTGCCAGCAGCTTAGCCAGGGGAAGCTCCTACGAGCAGTACTTC. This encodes CASSLARGSSYEQYF.

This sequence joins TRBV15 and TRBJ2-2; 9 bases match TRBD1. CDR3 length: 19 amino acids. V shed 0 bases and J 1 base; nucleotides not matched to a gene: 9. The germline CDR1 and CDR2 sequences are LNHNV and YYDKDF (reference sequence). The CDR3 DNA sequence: TGTGCCACCAGCAGAGAATTACAGGGGGCGAGAAGGAACACCGGGGAGCTGTTTTTT. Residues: CATSRELQGARRNTGELFF.

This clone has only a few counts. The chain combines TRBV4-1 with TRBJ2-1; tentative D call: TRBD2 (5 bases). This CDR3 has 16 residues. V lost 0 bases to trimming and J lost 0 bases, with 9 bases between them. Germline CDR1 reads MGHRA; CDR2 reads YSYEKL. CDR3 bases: TGCGCCAGCAGCCAAGAGCTAGCAGACTCCTACAATGAGCAGTTCTTC. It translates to CASSQELADSYNEQFF.

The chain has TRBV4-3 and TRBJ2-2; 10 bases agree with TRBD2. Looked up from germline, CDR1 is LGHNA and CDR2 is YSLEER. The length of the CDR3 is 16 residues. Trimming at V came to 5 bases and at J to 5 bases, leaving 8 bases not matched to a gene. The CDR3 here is CASSGLAGVPTGELFF. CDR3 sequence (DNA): TGCGCCAGCAGCGGCCTAGCGGGGGTCCCAACCGGGGAGCTGTTTTTT.

CDR3 region: CASSSRTGELFF. The DNA of the CDR3 is TGTGCCAGCAGCTCCAGGACCGGGGAGCTGTTTTTT. V usage is TRBV11-3 and J usage is TRBJ2-2; D is unclear. CDR3 size: 12 residues. CDR1 and CDR2 (germline): SGHNT, YENEEA. Trimming shortened V by 4 bases and J by 5 bases, and 5 bases separated the two germline ends.

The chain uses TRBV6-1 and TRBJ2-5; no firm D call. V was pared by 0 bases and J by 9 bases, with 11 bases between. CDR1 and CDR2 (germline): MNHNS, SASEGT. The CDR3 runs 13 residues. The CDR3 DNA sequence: TGTGCCAGCAGTGAAGCTCCCGGGTGGGCCCAGTACTTC. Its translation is CASSEAPGWAQYF.

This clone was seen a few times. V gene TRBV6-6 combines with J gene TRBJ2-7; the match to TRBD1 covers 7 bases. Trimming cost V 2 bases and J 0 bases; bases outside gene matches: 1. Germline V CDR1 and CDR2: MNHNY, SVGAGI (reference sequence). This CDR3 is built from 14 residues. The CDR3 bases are TGTGCCAGCAGTTACCGGGACAGCTCCTACGAGCAGTACTTC. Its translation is CASSYRDSSYEQYF.

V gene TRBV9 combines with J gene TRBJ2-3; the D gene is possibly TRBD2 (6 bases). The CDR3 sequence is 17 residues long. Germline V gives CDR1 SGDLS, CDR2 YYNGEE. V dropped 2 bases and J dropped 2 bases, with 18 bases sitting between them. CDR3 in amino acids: CASSVHASVIPTDTQYF. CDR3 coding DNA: TGTGCCAGCAGCGTGCACGCTAGCGTGATTCCCACAGATACGCAGTATTTT. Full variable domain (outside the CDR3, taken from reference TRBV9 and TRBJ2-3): DSGVTQTPKHLITATGQRVTLRCSPRSGDLSVYWYQQSLDQGLQFLIQYYNGEERAKGNILERFSAQQFPDLHSELNLSSLELGDSALYFCASSVHASVIPTDTQYFGPGTRLTVL.

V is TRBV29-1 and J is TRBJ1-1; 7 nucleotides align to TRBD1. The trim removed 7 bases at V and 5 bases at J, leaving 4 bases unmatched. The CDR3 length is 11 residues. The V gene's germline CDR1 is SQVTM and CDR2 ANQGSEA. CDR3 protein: CSATGLTEAFF. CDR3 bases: TGCAGCGCGACAGGGCTAACTGAAGCTTTCTTT.

Written as DNA, the CDR3 is TGTGCCTGGAGCCGCGGAGGGGCGAACACTGAAGCTTTCTTT. Translating gives CAWSRGGANTEAFF. V and J are TRBV30 and TRBJ1-1; weak D call: TRBD1 (5 bases). Looked up from germline, CDR1 is GTSNPN and CDR2 is SVGIG (reference sequence). With 3 bases removed from V and 1 base from J, the gap between germline ends came to 12 bases. The CDR3 has 14 residues.

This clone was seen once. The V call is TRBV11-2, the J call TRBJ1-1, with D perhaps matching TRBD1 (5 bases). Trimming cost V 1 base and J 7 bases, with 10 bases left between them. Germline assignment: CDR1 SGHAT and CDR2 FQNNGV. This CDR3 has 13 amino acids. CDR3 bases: TGTGCCAGCAGCTTAGCCGGACAACTTGAAGCTTTCTTT. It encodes CASSLAGQLEAFF.

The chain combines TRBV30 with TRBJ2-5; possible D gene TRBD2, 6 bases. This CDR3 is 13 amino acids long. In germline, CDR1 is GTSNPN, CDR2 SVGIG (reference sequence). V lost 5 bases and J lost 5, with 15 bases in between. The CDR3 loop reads CAWCLAGLETQYF. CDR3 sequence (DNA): TGTGCCTGGTGTCTTGCGGGGTTGGAGACCCAGTACTTC.

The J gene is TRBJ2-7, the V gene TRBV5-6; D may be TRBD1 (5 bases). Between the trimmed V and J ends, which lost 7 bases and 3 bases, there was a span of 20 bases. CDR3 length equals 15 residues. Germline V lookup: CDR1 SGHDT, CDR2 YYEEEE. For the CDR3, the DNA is TGTGCCAGCGGAGCCTCGAGGTGGGGCCGCTACGAGCAGTACTTC. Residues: CASGASRWGRYEQYF.

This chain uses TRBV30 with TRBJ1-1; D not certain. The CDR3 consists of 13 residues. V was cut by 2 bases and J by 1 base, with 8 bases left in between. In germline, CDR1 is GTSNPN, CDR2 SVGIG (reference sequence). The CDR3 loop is CAWSQEENTEAFF. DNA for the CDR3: TGTGCCTGGAGTCAGGAGGAGAACACTGAAGCTTTCTTT.

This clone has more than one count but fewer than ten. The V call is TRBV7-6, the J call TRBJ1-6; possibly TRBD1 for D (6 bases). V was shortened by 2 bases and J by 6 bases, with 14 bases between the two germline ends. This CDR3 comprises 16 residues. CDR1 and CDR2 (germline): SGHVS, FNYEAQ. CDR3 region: CASSLFPQGTNSPLHF. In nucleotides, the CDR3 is TGTGCCAGCAGCTTATTCCCCCAGGGGACTAATTCACCCCTCCACTTT.

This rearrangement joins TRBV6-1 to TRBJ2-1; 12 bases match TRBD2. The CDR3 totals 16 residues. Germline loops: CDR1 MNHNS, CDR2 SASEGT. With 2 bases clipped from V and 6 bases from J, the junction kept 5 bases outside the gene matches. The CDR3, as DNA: TGTGCCAGCAGTGAAACACTAGCGGGGGGCCGCAATGAGCAGTTCTTC. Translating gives CASSETLAGGRNEQFF.

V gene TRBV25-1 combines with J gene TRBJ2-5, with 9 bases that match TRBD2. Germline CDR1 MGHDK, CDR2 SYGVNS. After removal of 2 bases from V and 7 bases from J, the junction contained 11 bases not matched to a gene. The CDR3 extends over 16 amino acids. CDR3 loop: CASSEATSGLGATQYF. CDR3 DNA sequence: TGTGCCAGCAGTGAAGCTACTAGCGGGCTAGGTGCGACCCAGTACTTC.

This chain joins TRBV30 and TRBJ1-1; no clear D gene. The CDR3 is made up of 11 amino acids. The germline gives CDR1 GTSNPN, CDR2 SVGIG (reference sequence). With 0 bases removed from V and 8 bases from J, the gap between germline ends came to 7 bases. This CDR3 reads CAWSVRREAFF. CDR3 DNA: TGTGCCTGGAGTGTAAGGAGGGAAGCTTTCTTT.

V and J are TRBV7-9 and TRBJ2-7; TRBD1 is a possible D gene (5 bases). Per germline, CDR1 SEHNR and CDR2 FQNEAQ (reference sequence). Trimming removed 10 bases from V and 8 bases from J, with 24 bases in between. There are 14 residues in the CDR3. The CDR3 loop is CATSPPQGHNKQYF. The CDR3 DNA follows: TGTGCCACCTCCCCCCCGCAGGGTCATAACAAGCAGTACTTC.

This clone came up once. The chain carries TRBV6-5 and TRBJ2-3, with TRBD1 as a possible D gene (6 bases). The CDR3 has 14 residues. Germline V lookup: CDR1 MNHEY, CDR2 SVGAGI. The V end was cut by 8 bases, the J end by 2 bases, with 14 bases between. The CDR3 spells CASGTGRDTDTQYF. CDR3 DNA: TGTGCCAGCGGTACAGGGAGAGACACAGATACGCAGTATTTT.

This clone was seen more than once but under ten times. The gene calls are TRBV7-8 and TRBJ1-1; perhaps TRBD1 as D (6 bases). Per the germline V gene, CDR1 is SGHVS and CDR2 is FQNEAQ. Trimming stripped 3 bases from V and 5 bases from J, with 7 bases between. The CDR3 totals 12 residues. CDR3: CASSFTGTEAFF. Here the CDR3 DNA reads TGTGCCAGCAGCTTCACAGGGACTGAAGCTTTCTTT. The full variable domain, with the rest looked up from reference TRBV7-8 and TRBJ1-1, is GAGVSQSPRYKVAKRGQDVALRCDPISGHVSLFWYQQALGQGPEFLTYFQNEAQLDKSGLPSDRFFAERPEGSVSTLKIQRTQQEDSAVYLCASSFTGTEAFFGQGTRLTVV.